This TCR beta chain was recorded in a study of beta chain features in type 1 diabetes. Turning to the study itself: There was similarity between patients and healthy donors in age, gender and cell yields.

About this clone itself: Its antigen is undetermined.

CD4+ naive, central memory, regulatory and stem cell-like memory subsets were isolated by sorting on CD45RO/CCR7/CD25/CD127/CD95/CD27. Expressed TCRB transcripts were sequenced after all isolated RNA was converted to cDNA. Assay used: immunoSEQ multiplex PCR; TCRdb lists only in-frame clones, some missing. The sample has 150,000 or so clones; about 44% are singletons. General observations from the study: The study notes PCR might favor shorter templates equally in patients and controls. A closer apparent resemblance between naive, central memory and Treg TCRB repertoires was seen in patients than in healthy donors.

Material for sequencing was Tregs from blood. This TCR derives from a man aged 18 to 30 in good health.

CDR3 amino acids: CASSLVTGTYFSGGYTF. The CDR3 nucleotides read TGCGCCAGCAGCTTGGTTACAGGGACATACTTCTCGGGAGGCTACACCTTC. The chain is built from TRBV5-1 and TRBJ1-2, with D maybe TRBD1 (6 bases). There are 17 residues in the CDR3. V gave up 0 bases and J gave up 8 bases, with 23 bases separating them. From germline, CDR1 is SGHRS and CDR2 YFSETQ.